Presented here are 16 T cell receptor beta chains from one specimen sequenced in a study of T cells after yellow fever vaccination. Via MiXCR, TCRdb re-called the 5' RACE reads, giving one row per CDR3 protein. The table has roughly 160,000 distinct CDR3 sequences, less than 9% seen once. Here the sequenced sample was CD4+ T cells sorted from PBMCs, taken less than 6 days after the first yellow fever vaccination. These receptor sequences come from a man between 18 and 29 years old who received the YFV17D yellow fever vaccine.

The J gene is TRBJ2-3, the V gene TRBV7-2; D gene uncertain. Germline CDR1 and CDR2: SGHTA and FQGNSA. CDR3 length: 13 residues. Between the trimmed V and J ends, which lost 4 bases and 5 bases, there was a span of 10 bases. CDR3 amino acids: CASSSSLGDTQYF. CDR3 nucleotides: TGTGCCAGCAGCTCCTCGTTAGGAGATACGCAGTATTTT.

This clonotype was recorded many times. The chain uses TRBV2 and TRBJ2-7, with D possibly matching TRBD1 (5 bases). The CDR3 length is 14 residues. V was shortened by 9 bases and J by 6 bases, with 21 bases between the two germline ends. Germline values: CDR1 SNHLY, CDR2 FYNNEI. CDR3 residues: CASYSQGVGFEQYV. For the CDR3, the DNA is TGTGCCAGTTACAGCCAGGGTGTGGGTTTCGAGCAGTACGTC.

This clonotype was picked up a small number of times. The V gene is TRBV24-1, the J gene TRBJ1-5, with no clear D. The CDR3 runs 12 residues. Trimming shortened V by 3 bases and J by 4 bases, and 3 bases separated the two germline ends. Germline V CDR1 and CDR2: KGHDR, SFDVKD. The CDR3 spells CATSDTNQPQHF. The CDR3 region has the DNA TGTGCCACCAGTGATACGAATCAGCCCCAGCATTTT.

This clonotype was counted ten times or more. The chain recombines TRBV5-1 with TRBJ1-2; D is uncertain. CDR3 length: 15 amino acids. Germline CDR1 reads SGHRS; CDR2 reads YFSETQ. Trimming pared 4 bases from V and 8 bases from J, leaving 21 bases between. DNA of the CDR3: TGCGCCAGCAGCCCCAATGGGTTAGTTCTAGACGGCTACACCTTC. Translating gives CASSPNGLVLDGYTF. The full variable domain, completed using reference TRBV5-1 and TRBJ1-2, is KAGVTQTPRYLIKTRGQQVTLSCSPISGHRSVSWYQQTPGQGLQFLFEYFSETQRNKGNFPGRFSGRQFSNSRSEMNVSTLELGDSALYLCASSPNGLVLDGYTFGSGTRLTVV.

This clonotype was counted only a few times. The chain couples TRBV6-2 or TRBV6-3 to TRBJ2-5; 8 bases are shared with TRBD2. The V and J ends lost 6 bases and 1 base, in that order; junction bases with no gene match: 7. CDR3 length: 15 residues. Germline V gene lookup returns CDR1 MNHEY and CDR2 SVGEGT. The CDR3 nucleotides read TGTGCCAGCAGGAGATTTAGCGGGGTCCAAGAGACCCAGTACTTC. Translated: CASRRFSGVQETQYF.

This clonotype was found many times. The CDR3 DNA follows: TGTGCCAGCAGCAAAACTAGCGGGGGCTCCTACAATGAGCAGTTCTTC. It specifies CASSKTSGGSYNEQFF. The chain uses TRBV21-1 and TRBJ2-1; the D call of TRBD2 is as the table states it, not checked on the DNA. TRBV21-1 constitutes a pseudogene. CDR3 size: 16 residues.

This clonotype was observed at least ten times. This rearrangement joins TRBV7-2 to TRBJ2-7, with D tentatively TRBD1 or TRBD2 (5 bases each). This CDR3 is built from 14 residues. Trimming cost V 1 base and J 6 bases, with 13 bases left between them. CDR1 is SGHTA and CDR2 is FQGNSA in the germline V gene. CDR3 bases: TGTGCCAGCAGCTTAGTTGGGGGTATCGGCGAGCAGTACGTC. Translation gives CASSLVGGIGEQYV.

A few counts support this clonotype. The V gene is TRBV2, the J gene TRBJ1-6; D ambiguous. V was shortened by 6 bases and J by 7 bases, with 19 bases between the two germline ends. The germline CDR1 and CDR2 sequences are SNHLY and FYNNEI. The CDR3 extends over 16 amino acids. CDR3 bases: TGTGCCAGCAGGGAGCTCGCGGGTATGGGGAATTCACCCCTCCACTTT. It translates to CASRELAGMGNSPLHF.

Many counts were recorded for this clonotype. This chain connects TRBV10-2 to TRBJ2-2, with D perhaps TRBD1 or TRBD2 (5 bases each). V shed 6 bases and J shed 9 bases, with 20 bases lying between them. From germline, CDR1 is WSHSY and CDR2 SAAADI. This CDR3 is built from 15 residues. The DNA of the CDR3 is TGCGCCAGCAGGAACCCTTCGGGGCCCTCAAGGGAGCTGTTTTTT. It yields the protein CASRNPSGPSRELFF.

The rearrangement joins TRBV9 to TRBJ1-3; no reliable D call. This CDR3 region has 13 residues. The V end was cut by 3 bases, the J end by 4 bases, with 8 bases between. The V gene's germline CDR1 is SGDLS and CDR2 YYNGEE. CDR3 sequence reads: CASSGVGGNTIYF. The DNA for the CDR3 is TGTGCCAGCAGCGGGGTAGGAGGAAACACCATATATTTT.

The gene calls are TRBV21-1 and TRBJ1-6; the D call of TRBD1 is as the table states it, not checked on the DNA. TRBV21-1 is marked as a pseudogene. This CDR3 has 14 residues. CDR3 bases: TGTGCCAGCAGCCAGACAGGACCCAATTCACCCCTCCACTTT. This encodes CASSQTGPNSPLHF.

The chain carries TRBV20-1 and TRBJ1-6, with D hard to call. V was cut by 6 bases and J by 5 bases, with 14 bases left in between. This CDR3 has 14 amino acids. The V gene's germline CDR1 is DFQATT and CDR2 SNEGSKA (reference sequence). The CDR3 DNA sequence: TGCAGTGCCACCACCCGAATGGATAATTCACCCCTCCACTTT. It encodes CSATTRMDNSPLHF.

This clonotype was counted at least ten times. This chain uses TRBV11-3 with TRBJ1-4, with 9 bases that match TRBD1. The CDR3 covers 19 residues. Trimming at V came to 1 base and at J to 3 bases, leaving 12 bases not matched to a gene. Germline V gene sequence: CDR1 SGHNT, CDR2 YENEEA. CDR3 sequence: CASSLVGQGMRGANEKLFF. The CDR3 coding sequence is TGTGCCAGCAGCTTAGTGGGACAGGGAATGAGAGGGGCTAATGAAAAACTGTTTTTT.

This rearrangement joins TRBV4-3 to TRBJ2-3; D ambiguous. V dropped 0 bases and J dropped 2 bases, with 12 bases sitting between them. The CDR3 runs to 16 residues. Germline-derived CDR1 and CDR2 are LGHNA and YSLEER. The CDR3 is CASSQDYHLDTDTQYF. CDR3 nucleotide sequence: TGCGCCAGCAGCCAAGATTATCACTTAGACACAGATACGCAGTATTTT.

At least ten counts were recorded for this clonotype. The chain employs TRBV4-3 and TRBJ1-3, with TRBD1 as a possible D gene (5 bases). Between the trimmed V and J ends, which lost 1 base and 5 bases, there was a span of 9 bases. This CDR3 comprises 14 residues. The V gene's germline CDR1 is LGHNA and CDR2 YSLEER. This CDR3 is CASSQVGARNTIYF. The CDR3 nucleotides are TGCGCCAGCAGCCAAGTAGGGGCGCGAAACACCATATATTTT.

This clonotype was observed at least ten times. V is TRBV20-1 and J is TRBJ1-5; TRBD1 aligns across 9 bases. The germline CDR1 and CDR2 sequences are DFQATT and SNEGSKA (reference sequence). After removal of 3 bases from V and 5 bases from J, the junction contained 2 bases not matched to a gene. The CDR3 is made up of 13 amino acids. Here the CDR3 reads CSASRDRDQPQHF. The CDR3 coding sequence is TGCAGTGCTAGCCGGGACAGGGATCAGCCCCAGCATTTT.